This T cell receptor beta chain was captured by sequencing in a study of cytomegalovirus exposure and HLA in healthy donors. Study-level results: Reportedly, fewer N-insertions than the approximately 700-donor mean appeared in an Asian-associated ancestry cluster in a later analysis. Associated with cytomegalovirus, according to the listing, were 150 to 200 TCR beta chains. Among the sequence variants, a highly shared cluster was likely an artifact of sequencing.

With 60 Vbeta and 13 Jbeta primers, the PCR was carried out. The repertoire was sequenced with immunoSEQ multiplex PCR; TCRdb's copy has only in-frame clones and lacks some. In the table there are approximately 79,000 clones, about 79% of which are singletons. The junction had 8 bases not matched to a gene; V was cut back by 7 bases and J by 2 bases. The germline V gene encodes CDR1 SQVTM and CDR2 ANQGSEA. The CDR3 length is 14 residues. There were likely unrecorded immune exposures, though donors were nominally healthy when sampled. Points on this clone: What it recognizes is unknown.

Sequencing input: PBMCs. The sequence was obtained from a man in his forties or fifties in good health and CMV-seronegative. The chain uses TRBV29-1 and TRBJ1-3; 7 bases agree with TRBD1. CDR3 DNA: TGCAGCGCTGTAGACAGGGTACCTGGAAACACCATATATTTT. It yields the protein CSAVDRVPGNTIYF.